The 25 T cell receptor beta chains below all came from one sample that was sequenced in a study of response to subunit inactivated influenza vaccine. TCRdb re-called the RT-PCR reads with MiXCR, one entry per CDR3 protein. The data contain about 700,000 distinct CDR3 sequences, more than 11% of them singletons. Sequenced material: PBMCs from blood, taken around 14 days before vaccination. The source is a man aged 50 to 59 who received an inactivated influenza vaccine.

This rearrangement joins TRBV12-3 or TRBV12-4 to TRBJ2-5, with D possibly matching TRBD2 (7 bases). There are 14 residues in the CDR3. The V and J ends lost 5 bases and 9 bases respectively, with 19 bases between them. This CDR3 is CASSLGGAQGAQYF. The CDR3, as DNA: TGTGCCAGCAGTCTAGGGGGGGCCCAAGGGGCCCAGTACTTC.

This clonotype was found a few times. CDR3 in amino acids: CASSYAGLRGTEAFF. The CDR3 region has the DNA TGTGCCAGCAGTTACGCCGGGCTTAGGGGCACTGAAGCTTTCTTT. The chain combines TRBV6-2 or TRBV6-3 with TRBJ1-1; TRBD1 might be the D (5 bases). The germline V gene has CDR1 MNHEY and CDR2 SVGEGT. CDR3 length: 15 amino acids. Trimming removed 2 bases from V and 4 bases from J, with 14 bases in between.

The gene calls are TRBV11-2 and TRBJ2-2, with D unclear. The CDR3 contains 14 residues. Germline assignment: CDR1 SGHAT and CDR2 FQNNGV. The V end was cut by 2 bases, the J end by 5 bases, with 9 bases between. The CDR3: CASSLRTVTGELFF. DNA for the CDR3: TGTGCCAGCAGCTTACGGACCGTTACCGGGGAGCTGTTTTTT.

This chain joins TRBV3-1 and TRBJ2-7; no reliable D call. The germline V gene encodes CDR1 LGHDT and CDR2 YNNKEL (reference sequence). Trimming took 3 bases from V and 2 from J, leaving 11 bases between them. The CDR3 spans 14 residues. The CDR3: CASSHRTRPYEQYF. The CDR3 coding sequence is TGTGCCAGCAGCCATCGGACCCGCCCCTACGAGCAGTACTTC.

The V call is TRBV30, the J call TRBJ2-7, with TRBD2 identical over 10 bases. The CDR3 is made up of 16 amino acids. Trimming removed 4 bases from V and 6 bases from J; junction bases left unmatched: 15. Germline lookup yields CDR1 GTSNPN and CDR2 SVGIG (reference sequence). DNA of the CDR3: TGTGCCTGGACCCCTCAAGGGCCTAGCGGGAGTACCGAGCAGTACTTC. Protein product: CAWTPQGPSGSTEQYF.

The rearrangement uses TRBV2 and TRBJ1-5; 9 bases match TRBD1. V lost 7 bases, J lost 4 bases, and 8 bases stayed unmatched. There are 15 residues in the CDR3. Germline CDR1 SNHLY, CDR2 FYNNEI. The CDR3, as DNA: TGTGCCAGCAACCAGGACAGGGGTGCAAATCAGCCCCAGCATTTT. Its protein product is CASNQDRGANQPQHF.

There are a few counts of this clonotype. The chain employs TRBV7-2 and TRBJ1-1; TRBD1 matches at 9 bases. Germline trimming cut 4 bases from V and 3 bases from J; bases unmatched to any gene: 3. Germline V gene data show CDR1 as SGHTA and CDR2 as FQGNSA. The CDR3 loop spans 14 amino acids. CDR3 sequence: CASSSDRGYTEAFF. DNA for the CDR3: TGTGCCAGCAGCTCCGACAGGGGGTACACTGAAGCTTTCTTT.

The chain combines TRBV20-1 with TRBJ1-1; weak D call: TRBD1 (5 bases). V gave up 5 bases and J gave up 2 bases, with 18 bases separating them. The length of the CDR3 is 15 residues. From germline, CDR1 is DFQATT and CDR2 SNEGSKA (reference sequence). The CDR3 sequence is CSAQQEGRSNTEAFF. CDR3 DNA: TGCAGTGCTCAACAGGAGGGCAGGTCAAACACTGAAGCTTTCTTT.

This chain uses TRBV7-9 with TRBJ2-7, with D possibly called TRBD1 or TRBD2 (6 bases each). Trimming shortened V by 6 bases and J by 2 bases, and 23 bases separated the two germline ends. CDR1 is SEHNR, CDR2 FQNEAQ, per germline (reference sequence). The CDR3 extends over 17 amino acids. CDR3 in DNA: TGTGCCAGCAGTCGAAATGGGGGGAACAGGGACCCCTACGAGCAGTACTTC. Protein product: CASSRNGGNRDPYEQYF.

This clonotype turned up a few times. This sequence joins TRBV24-1 and TRBJ2-2; D is possibly TRBD1 (5 bases). The CDR3 is 14 residues long. Trimming cost V 6 bases and J 8 bases, with 15 bases left between them. CDR1 is KGHDR and CDR2 is SFDVKD in the germline V gene. CDR3 sequence (DNA): TGTGCCACCAGTTTATCAGGGAAAGGAGGGGAGCTGTTTTTT. Its protein is CATSLSGKGGELFF.

J is TRBJ2-1 and V is TRBV5-6, with TRBD2 matching 12 bases. Germline lookup yields CDR1 SGHDT and CDR2 YYEEEE. This CDR3 spans 18 amino acids. V was pared by 1 base and J by 0 bases, with 5 bases of the junction left unmatched. CDR3 in amino acids: CASSLLAGGTRSYNEQFF. The CDR3 nucleotides read TGTGCCAGCAGCTTGCTAGCGGGGGGGACCCGCTCCTACAATGAGCAGTTCTTC. The whole variable domain, filled in from reference TRBV5-6 and TRBJ2-1, reads DAGVTQSPTHLIKTRGQQVTLRCSPKSGHDTVSWYQQALGQGPQFIFQYYEEEERQRGNFPDRFSGHQFPNYSSELNVNALLLGDSALYLCASSLLAGGTRSYNEQFFGPGTRLTVL.

The CDR3 spells CASSPGLADLQGQFF. As DNA, the CDR3 is TGTGCCAGCAGCCCGGGACTAGCGGACCTACAGGGGCAGTTCTTC. The chain carries TRBV7-2 and TRBJ2-1, with 11 bases identical to TRBD2. Germline loops: CDR1 SGHTA, CDR2 FQGNSA. The length of the CDR3 is 15 residues. V lost 5 bases and J lost 12; bases outside the gene matches: 12. The full variable domain, in which reference TRBV7-2 and TRBJ2-1 provide the parts outside the CDR3, is GAGVSQSPSNKVTEKGKDVELRCDPISGHTALYWYRQSLGQGLEFLIYFQGNSAPDKSGLPSDRFSAERTGGSVSTLTIQRTQQEDSAVYLCASSPGLADLQGQFFGPGTRLTVL.

This clonotype was observed a handful of times. The chain joins TRBV10-3 to TRBJ2-7, with TRBD1 identical over 7 bases. V shed 4 bases and J 6 bases; nucleotides not matched to a gene: 3. This CDR3 contains 12 residues. Germline V gene sequence: CDR1 ENHRY, CDR2 SYGVKD. The CDR3 DNA follows: TGTGCCATCAGTGGGGGGACAGCCGAGCAGTACTTC. It translates to CAISGGTAEQYF.

The rearrangement links TRBV27 to TRBJ1-2, with 10 bases aligning to TRBD1. The CDR3 is 16 residues long. Germline lookup yields CDR1 MNHEY and CDR2 SMNVEV (reference sequence). J gave up 4 bases and V 2 bases, and 7 bases lay outside the gene matches. DNA of the CDR3: TGTGCCAGCAGTTTAATCCGGGACAGGGGTTTCTATGGCTACACCTTC. Protein: CASSLIRDRGFYGYTF.

The table lists this clonotype with many counts. The chain links TRBV7-8 to TRBJ2-3, with 8 bases aligning to TRBD1. Germline V CDR1 and CDR2: SGHVS, FQNEAQ. The CDR3 runs 17 residues. Unmatched junction bases numbered 9, after V lost 2 bases and J lost 2 bases. The CDR3 DNA is TGTGCCAGCAGCTTACACGGGGGACAGGAGTTCACAGATACGCAGTATTTT. Its protein product is CASSLHGGQEFTDTQYF.

This clonotype was seen only a few times. The DNA of the CDR3 is TGTGCCAGCAGCCAAGTCCAGCAAGAGACCCAGTACTTC. Translated: CASSQVQQETQYF. This chain links TRBV3-1 with TRBJ2-5, with D uncertain. Germline V gives CDR1 LGHDT, CDR2 YNNKEL (reference sequence). V was trimmed by 1 base and J by 2 bases, leaving 5 bases between them. CDR3 length: 13 residues.

This clonotype was seen only a few times. The chain is built from TRBV27 and TRBJ2-7; D is unresolved. Deletions cut 4 bases from V and 0 bases from J, with 10 bases between. The CDR3 has 14 residues. CDR1 is MNHEY, CDR2 SMNVEV, per germline (reference sequence). This chain's CDR3 is CASSSPLHSYEQYF. CDR3 coding DNA: TGTGCCAGCAGTTCTCCGCTCCACTCCTACGAGCAGTACTTC.

This clonotype came up a few times. V is TRBV4-2 and J is TRBJ2-2; D tentatively reads TRBD1 or TRBD2 (5 bases each). V shed 0 bases and J shed 3 bases, with 11 bases lying between them. Germline V CDR1 and CDR2: LGHNA, YNFKEQ. The length of the CDR3 is 16 residues. DNA of the CDR3: TGTGCCAGCAGCCAAGAAGTTAGGGACCACACCGGGGAGCTGTTTTTT. Translation gives CASSQEVRDHTGELFF.

The chain carries TRBV4-3 and TRBJ2-1; D might be TRBD1 (6 bases). V was trimmed by 5 bases and J by 8 bases, leaving 25 bases between them. The V gene's germline CDR1 is LGHNA and CDR2 YSLEER. CDR3 length: 17 amino acids. CDR3 bases: TGCGCCAGCAGCTATAGCAGGGGATCCCGACATTTTTATGAGCAGTTCTTC. It encodes CASSYSRGSRHFYEQFF.

The chain combines TRBV14 with TRBJ1-2; D unclear. The CDR3 loop spans 12 amino acids. Trimming pared 1 base from V and 4 bases from J, leaving 4 bases between. Germline assignment: CDR1 SGHDN and CDR2 FVKESK. The CDR3 nucleotides are TGTGCCAGCAGCCAAGGCCGCTATGGCTACACCTTC. Its translation is CASSQGRYGYTF.

This clonotype was detected ten times or more. The DNA of the CDR3 is TGTGCCAGCGGGGCTGCGGGAGGCTCATACAATGAGCAGTTCTTC. Translating gives CASGAAGGSYNEQFF. The chain combines TRBV12-3 or TRBV12-4 with TRBJ2-1; 8 nucleotides line up with TRBD2. The CDR3 loop spans 15 amino acids. After removal of 8 bases from V and 4 bases from J, the junction contained 10 bases not matched to a gene.

V and J are TRBV12-3 or TRBV12-4 and TRBJ2-2; 11 bases align to TRBD2. With 3 bases clipped from V and 4 bases from J, the junction kept 4 bases outside the gene matches. This CDR3 is built from 16 residues. CDR3 protein: CASSFSSGGRTGELFF. CDR3 DNA sequence: TGTGCCAGCAGTTTTTCTAGCGGGGGGCGCACCGGGGAGCTGTTTTTT.

The chain employs TRBV10-2 and TRBJ2-1; possibly TRBD2 for D (7 bases). This CDR3 is 15 amino acids long. Germline V gene data show CDR1 as WSHSY and CDR2 as SAAADI. The V gene lost 5 bases and the J gene lost 12 bases, with 23 bases spanning the gap. This CDR3 is CASSRDTTSGGGQFF. CDR3 nucleotides: TGCGCCAGCAGTAGGGACACCACTTCGGGGGGTGGGCAGTTCTTC.

This clonotype was detected only once. This rearrangement joins TRBV7-3 to TRBJ2-7, with D perhaps TRBD2 (6 bases). V shed 2 bases and J shed 7 bases, with 12 bases lying between them. The CDR3 runs to 13 residues. Per the germline V gene, CDR1 is SGHTA and CDR2 is FQGTGA. The CDR3 sequence is CASSLLSEGEQYF. DNA of the CDR3: TGTGCCAGCAGCTTACTTTCGGAGGGGGAGCAGTACTTC.

This chain uses TRBV12-3 or TRBV12-4 with TRBJ2-3; TRBD2 aligns across 14 bases. V dropped 6 bases and J dropped 3; count of bases not matched to a gene: 11. This CDR3 contains 18 residues. The CDR3 spells CASSIFPGLAGATDTQYF. CDR3 in DNA: TGTGCCAGCAGCATATTTCCGGGACTAGCGGGAGCAACAGATACGCAGTATTTT.